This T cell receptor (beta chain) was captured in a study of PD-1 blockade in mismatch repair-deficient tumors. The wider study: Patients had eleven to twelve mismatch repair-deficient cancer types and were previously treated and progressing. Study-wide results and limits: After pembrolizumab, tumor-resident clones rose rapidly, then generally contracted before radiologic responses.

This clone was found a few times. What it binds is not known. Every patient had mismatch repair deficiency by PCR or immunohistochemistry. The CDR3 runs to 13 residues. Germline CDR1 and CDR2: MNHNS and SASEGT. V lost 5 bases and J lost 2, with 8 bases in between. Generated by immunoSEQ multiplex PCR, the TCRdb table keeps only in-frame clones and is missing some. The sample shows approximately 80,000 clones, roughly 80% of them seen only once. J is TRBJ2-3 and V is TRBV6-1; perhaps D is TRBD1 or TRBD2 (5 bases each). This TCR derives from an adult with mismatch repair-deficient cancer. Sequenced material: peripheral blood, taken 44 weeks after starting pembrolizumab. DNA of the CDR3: TGTGCCAGCAGTCGGGGCCCCACAGATACGCAGTATTTT. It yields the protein CASSRGPTDTQYF.